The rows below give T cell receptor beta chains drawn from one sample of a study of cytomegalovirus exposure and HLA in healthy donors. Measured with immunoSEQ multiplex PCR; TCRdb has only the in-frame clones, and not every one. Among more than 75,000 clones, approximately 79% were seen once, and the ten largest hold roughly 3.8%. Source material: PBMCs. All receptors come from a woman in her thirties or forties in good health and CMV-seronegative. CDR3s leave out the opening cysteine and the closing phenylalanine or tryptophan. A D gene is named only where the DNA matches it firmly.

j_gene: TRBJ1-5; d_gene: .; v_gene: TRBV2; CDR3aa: AAGFSEVQPQH
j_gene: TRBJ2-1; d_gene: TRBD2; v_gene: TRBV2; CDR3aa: ASSTGLAGEVQF
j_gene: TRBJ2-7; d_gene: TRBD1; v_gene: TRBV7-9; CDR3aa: ASSTGTGNEQY
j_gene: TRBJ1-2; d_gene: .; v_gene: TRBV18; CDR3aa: ASSPPSSRLHSYGYT
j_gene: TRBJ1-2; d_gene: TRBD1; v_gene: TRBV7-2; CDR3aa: ASSGRTGNYGYT
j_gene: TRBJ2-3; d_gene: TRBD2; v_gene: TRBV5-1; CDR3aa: ASSLDRQAVAGGRGTQY
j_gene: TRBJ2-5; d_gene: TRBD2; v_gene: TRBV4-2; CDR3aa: ASSQDPSSGGFQETQY
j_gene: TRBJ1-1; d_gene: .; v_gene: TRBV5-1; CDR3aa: ASSWTTGTEAF
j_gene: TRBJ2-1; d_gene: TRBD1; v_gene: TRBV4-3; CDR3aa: ASSAGTGDYNEQF
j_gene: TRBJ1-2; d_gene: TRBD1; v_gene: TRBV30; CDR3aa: AWSRTGGFYGYT
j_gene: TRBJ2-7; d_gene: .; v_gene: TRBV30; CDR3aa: AWSVGGTSYEQY
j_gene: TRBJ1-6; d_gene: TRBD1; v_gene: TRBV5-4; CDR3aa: ASSLSGTGNSPLH
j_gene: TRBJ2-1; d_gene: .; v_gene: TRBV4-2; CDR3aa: ASSQVDIRSYNEQF
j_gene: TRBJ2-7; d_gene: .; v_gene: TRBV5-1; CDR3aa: ASKRDNYEQY
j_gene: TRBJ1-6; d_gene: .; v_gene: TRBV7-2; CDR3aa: ASSLGGIAYNSPLH
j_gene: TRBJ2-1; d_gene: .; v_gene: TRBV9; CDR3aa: ASSAQTGPYNEQF
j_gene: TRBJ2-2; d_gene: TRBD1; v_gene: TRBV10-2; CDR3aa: ASSGTGEIAGELF
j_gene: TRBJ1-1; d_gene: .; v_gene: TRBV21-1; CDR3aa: ASSIRTANTEAF
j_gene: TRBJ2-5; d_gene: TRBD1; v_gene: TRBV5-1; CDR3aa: ASSPGTGGKETQY
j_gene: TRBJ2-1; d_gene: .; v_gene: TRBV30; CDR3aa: AWNAGTGRNEQF
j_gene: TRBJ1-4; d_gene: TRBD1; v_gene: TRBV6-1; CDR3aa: ASTTGGAGEKLF
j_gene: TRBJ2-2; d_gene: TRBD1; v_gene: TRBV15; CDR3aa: ATSVQGVDTGELF
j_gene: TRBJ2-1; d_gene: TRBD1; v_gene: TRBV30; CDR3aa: AWSPAATGHRSNEQF
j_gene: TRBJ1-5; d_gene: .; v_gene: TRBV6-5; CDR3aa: ASSSPTTGGSQPQH
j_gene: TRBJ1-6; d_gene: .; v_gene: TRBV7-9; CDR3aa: ASSRRGSSYNSPLH
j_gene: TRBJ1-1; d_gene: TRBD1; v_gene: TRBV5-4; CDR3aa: ASSPGQRNTEAF
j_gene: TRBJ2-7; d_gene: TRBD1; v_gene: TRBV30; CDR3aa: AWARQGYEQY
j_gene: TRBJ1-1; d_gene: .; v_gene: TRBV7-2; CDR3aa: ASSPLRTEAF
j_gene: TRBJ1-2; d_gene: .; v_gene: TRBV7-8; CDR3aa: ASSLGGGGGYT
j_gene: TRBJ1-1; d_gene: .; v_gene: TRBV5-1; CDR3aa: ASSLGQPNTEAF
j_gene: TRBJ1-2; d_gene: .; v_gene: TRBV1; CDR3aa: TSSQSINYGYT
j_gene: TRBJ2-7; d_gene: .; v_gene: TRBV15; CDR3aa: ATSRAPGSYEQY
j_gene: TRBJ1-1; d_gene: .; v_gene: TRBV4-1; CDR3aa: ASSQNSNMNTEAF
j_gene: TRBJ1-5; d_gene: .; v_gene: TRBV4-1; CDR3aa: ASSQAGIQPQH
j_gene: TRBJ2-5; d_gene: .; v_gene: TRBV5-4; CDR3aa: ASRDLGWETQY
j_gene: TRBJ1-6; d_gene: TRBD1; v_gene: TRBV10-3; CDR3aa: AISEGQGARSPLH
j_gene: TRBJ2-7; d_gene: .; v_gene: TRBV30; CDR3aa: AWSGQGYEQY
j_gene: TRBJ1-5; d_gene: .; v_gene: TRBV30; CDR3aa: AWSAADNQPQN
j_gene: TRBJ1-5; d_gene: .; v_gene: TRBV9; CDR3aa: ASSPTGYSNQPQH
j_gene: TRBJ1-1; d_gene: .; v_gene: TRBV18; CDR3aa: ASSPRGGEAF
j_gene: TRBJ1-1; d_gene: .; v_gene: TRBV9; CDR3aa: ASSVDVEERAF
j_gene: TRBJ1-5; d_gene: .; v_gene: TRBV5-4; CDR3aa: ASSSGGNQPQH
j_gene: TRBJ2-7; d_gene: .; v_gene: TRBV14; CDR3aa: ASSQFNEQY
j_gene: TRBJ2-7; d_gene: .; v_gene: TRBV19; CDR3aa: ASSIRTGSSGGSYEQY
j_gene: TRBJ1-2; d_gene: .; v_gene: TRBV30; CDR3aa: AWSVLSARNYGYT
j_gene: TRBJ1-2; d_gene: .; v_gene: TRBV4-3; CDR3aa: ASSQDLLTALFGYT
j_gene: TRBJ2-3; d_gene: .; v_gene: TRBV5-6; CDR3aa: ASSLPGIGTDTQY
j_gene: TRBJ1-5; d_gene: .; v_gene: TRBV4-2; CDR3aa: ASSQDREGGQPQH
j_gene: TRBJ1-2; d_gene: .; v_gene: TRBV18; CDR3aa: ASSPLGRNYGYT
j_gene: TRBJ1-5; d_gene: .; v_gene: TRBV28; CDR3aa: ASSLWAQPQH